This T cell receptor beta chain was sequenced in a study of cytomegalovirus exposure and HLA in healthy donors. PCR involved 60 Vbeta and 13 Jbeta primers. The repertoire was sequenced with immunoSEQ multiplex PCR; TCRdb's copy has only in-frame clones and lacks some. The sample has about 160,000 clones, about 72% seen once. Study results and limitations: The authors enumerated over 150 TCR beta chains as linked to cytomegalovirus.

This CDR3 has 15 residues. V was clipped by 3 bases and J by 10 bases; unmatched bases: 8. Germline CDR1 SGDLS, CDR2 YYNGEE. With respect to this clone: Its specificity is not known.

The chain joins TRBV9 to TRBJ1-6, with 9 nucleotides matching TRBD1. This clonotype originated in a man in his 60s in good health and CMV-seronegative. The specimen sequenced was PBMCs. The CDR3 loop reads CASSGPGQGDSPLHF. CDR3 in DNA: TGTGCCAGCAGCGGACCGGGACAGGGAGACTCACCCCTCCACTTT.